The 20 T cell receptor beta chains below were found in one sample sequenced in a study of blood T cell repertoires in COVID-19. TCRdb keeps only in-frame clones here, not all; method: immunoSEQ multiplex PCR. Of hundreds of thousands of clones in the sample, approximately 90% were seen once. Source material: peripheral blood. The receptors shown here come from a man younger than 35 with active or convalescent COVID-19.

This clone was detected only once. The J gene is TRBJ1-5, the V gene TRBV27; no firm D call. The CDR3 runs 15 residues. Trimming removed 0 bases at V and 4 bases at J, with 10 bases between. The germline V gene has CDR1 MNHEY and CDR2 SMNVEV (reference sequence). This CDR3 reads CASSLSARLNQPQHF. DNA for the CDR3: TGTGCCAGCAGTTTATCTGCCAGACTAAATCAGCCCCAGCATTTT.

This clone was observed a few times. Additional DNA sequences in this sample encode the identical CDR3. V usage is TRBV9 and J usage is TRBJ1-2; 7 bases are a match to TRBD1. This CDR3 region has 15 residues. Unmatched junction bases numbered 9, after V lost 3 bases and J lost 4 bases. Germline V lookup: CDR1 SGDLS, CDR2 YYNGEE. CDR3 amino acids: CASSASGGSGYGYTF. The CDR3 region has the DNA TGTGCCAGCAGCGCTTCAGGGGGATCGGGCTATGGCTACACCTTC.

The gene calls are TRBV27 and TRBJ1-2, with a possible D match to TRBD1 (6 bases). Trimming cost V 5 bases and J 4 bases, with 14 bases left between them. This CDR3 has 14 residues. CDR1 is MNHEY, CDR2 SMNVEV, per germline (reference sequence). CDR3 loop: CASSRSGGPYGYTF. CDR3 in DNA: TGTGCCAGCAGTCGGTCGGGGGGGCCCTATGGCTACACCTTC.

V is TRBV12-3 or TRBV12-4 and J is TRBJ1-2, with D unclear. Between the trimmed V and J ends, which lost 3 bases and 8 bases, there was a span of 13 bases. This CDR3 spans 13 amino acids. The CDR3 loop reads CASSLVVHRGYTF. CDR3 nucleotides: TGTGCCAGCAGTTTGGTGGTACACAGAGGCTACACCTTC.

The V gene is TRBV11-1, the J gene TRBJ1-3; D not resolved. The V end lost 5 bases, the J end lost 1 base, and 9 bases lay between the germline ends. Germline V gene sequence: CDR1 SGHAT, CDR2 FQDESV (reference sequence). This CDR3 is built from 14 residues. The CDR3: CASSQIGSGNTIYF. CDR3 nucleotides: TGTGCCAGCAGCCAAATCGGTTCTGGAAACACCATATATTTT.

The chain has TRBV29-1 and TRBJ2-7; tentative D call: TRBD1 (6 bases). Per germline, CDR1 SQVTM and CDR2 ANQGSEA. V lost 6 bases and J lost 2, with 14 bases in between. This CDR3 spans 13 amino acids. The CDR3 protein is CSVPGVIPYEQYF. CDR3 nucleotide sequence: TGCAGCGTCCCAGGGGTCATCCCCTACGAGCAGTACTTC.

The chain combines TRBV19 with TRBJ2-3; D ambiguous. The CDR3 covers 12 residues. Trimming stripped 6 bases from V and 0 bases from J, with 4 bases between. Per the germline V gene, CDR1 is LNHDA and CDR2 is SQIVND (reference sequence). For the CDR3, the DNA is TGTGCCAGTAGCGGGAGCACAGATACGCAGTATTTT. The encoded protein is CASSGSTDTQYF.

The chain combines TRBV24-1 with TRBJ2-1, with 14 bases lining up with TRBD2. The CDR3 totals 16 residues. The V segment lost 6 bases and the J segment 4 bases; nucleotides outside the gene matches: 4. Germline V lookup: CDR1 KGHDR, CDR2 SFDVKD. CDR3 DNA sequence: TGTGCCACCAGTACGACTAGCGGGGGGGATTACAATGAGCAGTTCTTC. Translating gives CATSTTSGGDYNEQFF.

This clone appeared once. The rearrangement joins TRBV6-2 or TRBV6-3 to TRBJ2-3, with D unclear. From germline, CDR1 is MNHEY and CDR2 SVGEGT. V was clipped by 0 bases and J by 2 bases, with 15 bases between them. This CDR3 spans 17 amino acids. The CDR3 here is CASSYSSKPPDTDTQYF. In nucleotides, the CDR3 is TGTGCCAGCAGTTACTCGAGTAAACCCCCTGACACAGATACGCAGTATTTT.

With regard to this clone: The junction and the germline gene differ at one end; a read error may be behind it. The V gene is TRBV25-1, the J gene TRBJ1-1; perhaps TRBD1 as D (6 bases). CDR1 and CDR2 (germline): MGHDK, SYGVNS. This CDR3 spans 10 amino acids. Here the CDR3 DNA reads TGTGCCAGCAGTGAAAAGTACAGGGACTTT. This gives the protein CASSEKYRDF.

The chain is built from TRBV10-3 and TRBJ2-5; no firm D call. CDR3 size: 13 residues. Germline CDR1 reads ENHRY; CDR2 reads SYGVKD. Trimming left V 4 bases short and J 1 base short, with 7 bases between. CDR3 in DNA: TGTGCCATCAGTGCCCCAGGCCAAGAGACCCAGTACTTC. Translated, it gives CAISAPGQETQYF.

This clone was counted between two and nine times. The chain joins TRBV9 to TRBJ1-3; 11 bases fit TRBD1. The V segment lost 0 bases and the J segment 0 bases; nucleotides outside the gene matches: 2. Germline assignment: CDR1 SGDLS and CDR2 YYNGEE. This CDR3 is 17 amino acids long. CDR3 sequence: CASSVVGTGGSGNTIYF. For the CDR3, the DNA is TGTGCCAGCAGCGTAGTTGGGACAGGGGGCTCTGGAAACACCATATATTTT. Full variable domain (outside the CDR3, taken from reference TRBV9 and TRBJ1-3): DSGVTQTPKHLITATGQRVTLRCSPRSGDLSVYWYQQSLDQGLQFLIQYYNGEERAKGNILERFSAQQFPDLHSELNLSSLELGDSALYFCASSVVGTGGSGNTIYFGEGSWLTVV.

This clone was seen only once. Here the CDR3 reads CASSERTHRLGETQYF. The CDR3 DNA follows: TGCGCCAGCAGTGAGCGGACACATCGCTTGGGAGAGACCCAGTACTTC. V gene TRBV10-1 combines with J gene TRBJ2-5; possibly TRBD1 for D (5 bases). The CDR3 is 16 amino acids. Germline assignment: CDR1 WNHNN and CDR2 SYGVQD (reference sequence). Trimming removed 2 bases at V and 4 bases at J, with 17 bases between.

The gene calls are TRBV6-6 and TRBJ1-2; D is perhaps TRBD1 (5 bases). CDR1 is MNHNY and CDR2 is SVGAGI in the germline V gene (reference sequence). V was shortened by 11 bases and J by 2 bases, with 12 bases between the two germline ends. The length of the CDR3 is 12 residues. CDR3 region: CAAQGLNYGYTF. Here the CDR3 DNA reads TGTGCCGCTCAGGGCCTCAACTATGGCTACACCTTC.

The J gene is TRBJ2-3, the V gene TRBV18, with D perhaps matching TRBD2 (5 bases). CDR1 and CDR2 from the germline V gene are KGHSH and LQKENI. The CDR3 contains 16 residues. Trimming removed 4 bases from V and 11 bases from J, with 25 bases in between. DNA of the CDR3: TGTGCCAGCTCACAACTGAACAGTCACCGGGGTATCATGCAGTATTTT. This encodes CASSQLNSHRGIMQYF.

CDR3 protein: CASSSTDYTF. CDR3 coding DNA: TGTGCCAGCAGCTCGACAGACTACACCTTC. The chain links TRBV5-5 to TRBJ1-2; D is possibly TRBD1 (5 bases). CDR3 length: 10 residues. The V end lost 3 bases, the J end lost 10 bases, and 7 bases lay between the germline ends. The germline gives CDR1 SGHKS, CDR2 YYEKEE (reference sequence).

The CDR3 bases are TGTGCCAGCAGCTTAGAGGGGGCGGTTCAGCCCCAGCATTTT. This codes for CASSLEGAVQPQHF. The J gene is TRBJ1-5, the V gene TRBV7-9; the match to TRBD1 covers 7 bases. The V and J ends lost 1 base and 6 bases, in that order; junction bases with no gene match: 3. The V gene's germline CDR1 is SEHNR and CDR2 FQNEAQ (reference sequence). The CDR3 length is 14 residues. Filled out from reference TRBV7-9 and TRBJ1-5, the complete variable domain reads DTGVSQNPRHKITKRGQNVTFRCDPISEHNRLYWYRQTLGQGPEFLTYFQNEAQLEKSRLLSDRFSAERPKGSFSTLEIQRTEQGDSAMYLCASSLEGAVQPQHFGDGTRLSIL.

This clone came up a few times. Here the CDR3 reads CASRFSGEANYGYTF. The CDR3 DNA follows: TGTGCCAGCAGATTTTCCGGGGAAGCTAACTATGGCTACACCTTC. This chain joins TRBV27 and TRBJ1-2; D gene ambiguous. This CDR3 has 15 residues. Looked up from germline, CDR1 is MNHEY and CDR2 is SMNVEV (reference sequence). Trimming pared 6 bases from V and 0 bases from J, leaving 14 bases between.

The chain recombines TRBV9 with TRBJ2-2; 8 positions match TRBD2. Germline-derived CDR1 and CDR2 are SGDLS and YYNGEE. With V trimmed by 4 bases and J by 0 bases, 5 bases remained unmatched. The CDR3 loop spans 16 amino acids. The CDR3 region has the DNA TGTGCCAGCAGCTCCTCGGGGGGGCCGAACACCGGGGAGCTGTTTTTT. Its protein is CASSSSGGPNTGELFF.

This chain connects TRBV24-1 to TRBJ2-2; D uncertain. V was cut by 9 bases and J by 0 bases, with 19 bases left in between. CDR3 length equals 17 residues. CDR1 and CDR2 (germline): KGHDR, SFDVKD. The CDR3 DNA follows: TGTGCCACCTCCTACCCGACGCCTAGTGCGAACACCGGGGAGCTGTTTTTT. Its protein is CATSYPTPSANTGELFF.